This TCR beta chain was sequenced during a study of shared clonotypes between healthy human individuals. Study outcomes and limitations: Among the subsets, naive ones generally showed larger estimated richness than memory ones.

To note about this clone: Antigen unknown.

Clones were read by immunoSEQ multiplex PCR, and TCRdb kept only the in-frame ones, dropping some. The sample has approximately 1,000,000 clones, approximately 80% seen once. Per the germline V gene, CDR1 is MNHEY and CDR2 is SVGAGI. This CDR3 is built from 13 residues. The junction had 3 bases not matched to a gene; V was cut back by 7 bases and J by 4 bases. Sample: memory CD4+ T cells from PBMCs. The sample's subset: CD45RA-negative fraction. The source is a young man in good health. Some clones in this sample may be carry-over from other donors' samples. This rearrangement joins TRBV6-5 to TRBJ2-3; 9 bases are a match to TRBD1. CDR3 in amino acids: CASKRTGADTQYF. The CDR3, as DNA: TGTGCCAGCAAGAGGACAGGGGCAGATACGCAGTATTTT.